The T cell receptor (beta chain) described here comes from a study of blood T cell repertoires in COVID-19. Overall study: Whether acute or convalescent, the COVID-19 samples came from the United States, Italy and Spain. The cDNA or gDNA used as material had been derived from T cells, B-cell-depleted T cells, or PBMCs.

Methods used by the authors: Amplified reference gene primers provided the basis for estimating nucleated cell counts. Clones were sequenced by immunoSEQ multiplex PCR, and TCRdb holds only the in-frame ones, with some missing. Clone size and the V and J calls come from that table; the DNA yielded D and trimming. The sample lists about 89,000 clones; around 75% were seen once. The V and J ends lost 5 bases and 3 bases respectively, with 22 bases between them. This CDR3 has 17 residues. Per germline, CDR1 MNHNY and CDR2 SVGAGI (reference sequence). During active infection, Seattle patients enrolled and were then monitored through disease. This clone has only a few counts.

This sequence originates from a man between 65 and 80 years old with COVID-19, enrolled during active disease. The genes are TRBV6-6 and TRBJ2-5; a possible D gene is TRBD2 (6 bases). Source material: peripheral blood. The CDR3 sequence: CASSRTRSGNKEETQYF. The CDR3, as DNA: TGTGCCAGCAGTCGGACTCGTAGCGGTAACAAAGAAGAGACCCAGTACTTC.